Each of the 28 T cell receptor beta chains below was sequenced from the same sample in a study of blood T cell repertoires in COVID-19. The repertoire was sequenced with immunoSEQ multiplex PCR; TCRdb's copy has only in-frame clones and lacks some. The data contain about 180,000 clones, approximately 90% of them singletons. Sequenced material: peripheral blood. Receptors were obtained from a woman aged 25-40 years with active or convalescent COVID-19.

J is TRBJ1-1 and V is TRBV30; TRBD1 is a possible D gene (5 bases). The CDR3 loop spans 13 amino acids. Germline V CDR1 and CDR2: GTSNPN, SVGIG (reference sequence). With 4 bases removed from V and 0 bases from J, the gap between germline ends came to 9 bases. The CDR3 DNA follows: TGTGCCTGGACAGACAGACTGAACACTGAAGCTTTCTTT. This encodes CAWTDRLNTEAFF. The whole variable domain, filled in from reference TRBV30 and TRBJ1-1, reads SQTIHQWPATLVQPVGSPLSLECTVEGTSNPNLYWYRQAAGRGLQLLFYSVGIGQISSEVPQNLSASRPQDRQFILSSKKLLLSDSGFYLCAWTDRLNTEAFFGQGTRLTVV.

This rearrangement joins TRBV6-5 to TRBJ2-2, with D unclear. The CDR3 consists of 15 residues. The V end lost 7 bases, the J end lost 2 bases, and 14 bases lay between the germline ends. Looked up from germline, CDR1 is MNHEY and CDR2 is SVGAGI. The CDR3 DNA sequence: TGTGCCAGCACAGGTGGAAACCTCAACACCGGGGAGCTGTTTTTT. Translation gives CASTGGNLNTGELFF.

The V gene is TRBV9, the J gene TRBJ2-5; possible D gene TRBD2, 6 bases. Trimming shortened V by 0 bases and J by 4 bases, and 10 bases separated the two germline ends. The CDR3 is made up of 14 amino acids. Germline lookup yields CDR1 SGDLS and CDR2 YYNGEE. CDR3 in amino acids: CASSVVGGSETQYF. CDR3 coding DNA: TGTGCCAGCAGCGTAGTGGGGGGATCAGAGACCCAGTACTTC.

The CDR3 sequence is CASRGGPEQFF. CDR3 DNA sequence: TGTGCCAGCAGGGGAGGACCTGAGCAGTTCTTC. The genes are TRBV11-2 and TRBJ2-1, with a weak D call TRBD2 (6 bases). Germline V lookup: CDR1 SGHAT, CDR2 FQNNGV. Trimming pared 6 bases from V and 9 bases from J, leaving 9 bases between. This CDR3 comprises 11 residues.

With regard to this clone: It is unclear where the CDR3 begins or ends on the DNA, so no DNA is shown, and the CDR3 is as TCRdb lists it. The chain is built from TRBV6-9 and TRBJ2-3; whether TRBD2, the table's D call, matches the DNA was not checked. Germline V gives CDR1 MNHGY, CDR2 SVAAGI. Both ends counted, the CDR3 spans 14 residues. Here the CDR3 reads CASSSSTSTDTQYF.

This clone was counted between two and nine times. The chain carries TRBV11-2 and TRBJ1-2; 7 positions match TRBD1. J gave up 2 bases and V 1 base, and 4 bases lay outside the gene matches. The germline gives CDR1 SGHAT, CDR2 FQNNGV. The CDR3 sequence is 15 residues long. The CDR3 loop reads CASSLGQGGNYGYTF. The CDR3 DNA sequence: TGTGCCAGCAGCTTAGGACAGGGTGGGAACTATGGCTACACCTTC.

The rearrangement joins TRBV3-1 (or the pseudogene TRBV3-2) to TRBJ1-4, with a weak D call TRBD1 (6 bases). The V end lost 5 bases, the J end lost 2 bases, and 12 bases lay between the germline ends. This CDR3 spans 15 amino acids. Germline loops: CDR1 LGHDT, CDR2 YNNKEL (reference sequence). Written as DNA, the CDR3 is TGTGCCAGCAGCTTGAGACAGGAGACTAATGAAAAACTGTTTTTT. This encodes CASSLRQETNEKLFF.

V gene TRBV10-2 combines with J gene TRBJ2-2, with TRBD1 identical over 11 bases. The V segment lost 6 bases and the J segment 7 bases; nucleotides outside the gene matches: 4. This CDR3 comprises 14 residues. The V gene's germline CDR1 is WSHSY and CDR2 SAAADI. The DNA for the CDR3 is TGCGCCAGCAGGGGACAGGGGGGCCACGGGGAGCTGTTTTTT. Translation: CASRGQGGHGELFF.

The chain combines TRBV7-2 with TRBJ1-4; 10 bases map to TRBD1. Germline-derived CDR1 and CDR2 are SGHTA and FQGNSA. V lost 5 bases to trimming and J lost 6 bases; unmatched junction nucleotides: 12. This CDR3 comprises 17 residues. The CDR3 DNA is TGTGCCAGCAGCCTAAAACTCCCCGGGACAGGGGATGAAAAACTGTTTTTT. It encodes CASSLKLPGTGDEKLFF.

On this clone itself: A read error is possible here, since a much larger clone lies one base away. Other nucleotide sequences from this sample produce the same CDR3. The CDR3 nucleotides are TGTGCCAGCAGCCAAGCAGGTATGAACACTGAAGCTTTCTTT. Amino acid sequence: CASSQAGMNTEAFF. The chain is built from TRBV14 and TRBJ1-1; D call uncertain. Germline CDR1 is SGHDN and CDR2 is FVKESK. The CDR3 loop spans 14 amino acids. V lost 1 base to trimming and J lost 0 bases, with 6 bases between them.

The rearrangement uses TRBV21-1 and TRBJ2-2; TRBD2, the D gene given by the table, was not confirmed from the DNA. TRBV21-1 is designated a pseudogene. The CDR3 runs 17 residues. Here the CDR3 reads CASSKSTSGRPTGELFF. CDR3 coding DNA: TGTGCCAGCAGCAAATCGACTAGCGGGAGACCAACCGGGGAGCTGTTTTTT.

The table lists this clone with a few counts. The chain recombines TRBV9 with TRBJ1-2; TRBD1 might be the D (5 bases). This CDR3 region has 13 residues. The germline V gene has CDR1 SGDLS and CDR2 YYNGEE. Between the trimmed V and J ends, which lost 3 bases and 6 bases, there was a span of 12 bases. CDR3 protein: CASSDQGRDGYTF. CDR3 nucleotide sequence: TGTGCCAGCAGCGATCAGGGAAGAGATGGCTACACCTTC.

This clone was counted a single time. The J gene is TRBJ1-4, the V gene TRBV4-1, with D possibly matching TRBD1 (6 bases). There are 16 residues in the CDR3. Germline values: CDR1 MGHRA, CDR2 YSYEKL. The V and J ends lost 0 bases and 5 bases respectively, with 13 bases between them. The CDR3 here is CASSQDLDSQNEKLFF. CDR3 DNA sequence: TGCGCCAGCAGCCAAGATTTGGACAGCCAAAATGAAAAACTGTTTTTT.

The table lists this clone with a count of one. The chain employs TRBV6-5 and TRBJ1-4, with 7 bases that match TRBD1. The CDR3 contains 13 residues. Looked up from germline, CDR1 is MNHEY and CDR2 is SVGAGI. V lost 5 bases to trimming and J lost 5 bases; unmatched junction nucleotides: 2. CDR3 loop: CASSQTGNEKLFF. DNA of the CDR3: TGTGCCAGCAGTCAGACAGGGAATGAAAAACTGTTTTTT.

V usage is TRBV7-2 and J usage is TRBJ1-2; 7 nucleotides match TRBD1. In germline, CDR1 is SGHTA, CDR2 FQGNSA. V shed 4 bases and J 4 bases; nucleotides not matched to a gene: 3. This CDR3 has 13 amino acids. The CDR3 region has the DNA TGTGCCAGCAGCTGGGACAGACTCTATGGCTACACCTTC. Amino acids: CASSWDRLYGYTF.

The chain links TRBV2 to TRBJ1-6; tentatively, D is TRBD1 (5 bases). V was cut by 7 bases and J by 13 bases, with 11 bases left in between. The length of the CDR3 is 11 residues. In germline, CDR1 is SNHLY, CDR2 FYNNEI. The CDR3 is CASTAWGPLHF. The DNA for the CDR3 is TGTGCCAGCACGGCTTGGGGCCCCCTCCACTTT. Using reference TRBV2 and TRBJ1-6 for the parts outside the CDR3, the full variable domain is EPEVTQTPSHQVTQMGQEVILRCVPISNHLYFYWYRQILGQKVEFLVSFYNNEISEKSEIFDDQFSVERPDGSNFTLKIRSTKLEDSAMYFCASTAWGPLHFGNGTRLTVT.

The chain couples TRBV3-1 (or the pseudogene TRBV3-2) to TRBJ2-1; a possible D gene is TRBD2 (5 bases). From germline, CDR1 is LGHDT and CDR2 YNNKEL (reference sequence). V lost 2 bases to trimming and J lost 11 bases, with 19 bases between them. The CDR3 runs 15 residues. Written as DNA, the CDR3 is TGTGCCAGCAGCCAAAGGGAAGCGGCAAACCTCCAGCAGTTCTTC. This encodes CASSQREAANLQQFF.

This clone showed up just once. The junction shows a germline mismatch at one end, possibly a read error. The V call is TRBV5-4, the J call TRBJ1-1; D perhaps matches TRBD1 (5 bases). Germline CDR1 and CDR2: SGHNT and YYREEE (reference sequence). This CDR3 spans 13 amino acids. In DNA, the CDR3 is TGTGCCAGCAGCTTGGGAGTGCGGGACTCAATCTGGTTT. Translating it yields CASSLGVRDSIWF.

This sequence joins TRBV18 and TRBJ1-1, with 9 bases aligning to TRBD1. Unmatched junction bases numbered 2, after V lost 5 bases and J lost 7 bases. The CDR3 is made up of 12 amino acids. CDR1 KGHSH and CDR2 LQKENI come from the germline V gene. CDR3 DNA: TGTGCCAGCTCAGCGGGACAGGGTGAAGCTTTCTTT. Its protein product is CASSAGQGEAFF.

The rearrangement links TRBV9 to TRBJ2-2; D is ambiguous. V was cut by 1 base and J by 1 base, with 5 bases left in between. Germline V gene lookup returns CDR1 SGDLS and CDR2 YYNGEE. CDR3 length equals 14 residues. The CDR3 coding sequence is TGTGCCAGCAGCGTAAACTGGAACACCGGGGAGCTGTTTTTT. It specifies CASSVNWNTGELFF.

The rearrangement links TRBV19 to TRBJ1-2; TRBD1 might be the D (5 bases). The V end was cut by 4 bases, the J end by 7 bases, with 16 bases between. Germline V gene data show CDR1 as LNHDA and CDR2 as SQIVND (reference sequence). This CDR3 region has 14 residues. The CDR3: CASSRQPGNLGYTF. DNA of the CDR3: TGTGCCAGTAGTAGACAGCCCGGTAATCTTGGCTACACCTTC. The full variable domain, with the rest looked up from reference TRBV19 and TRBJ1-2, is DGGITQSPKYLFRKEGQNVTLSCEQNLNHDAMYWYRQDPGQGLRLIYYSQIVNDFQKGDIAEGYSVSREKKESFPLTVTSAQKNPTAFYLCASSRQPGNLGYTFGSGTRLTVV.

The CDR3 coding sequence is TGTGCCAGCCTTCGACGGGAGGGAGGAAAAGATACGCAGTATTTT. It encodes CASLRREGGKDTQYF. The chain employs TRBV2 and TRBJ2-3, with 8 bases aligning to TRBD2. The CDR3 spans 15 residues. Germline V gives CDR1 SNHLY, CDR2 FYNNEI. With 8 bases clipped from V and 5 bases from J, the junction kept 12 bases outside the gene matches. Full variable domain (missing parts from reference TRBV2 and TRBJ2-3): EPEVTQTPSHQVTQMGQEVILRCVPISNHLYFYWYRQILGQKVEFLVSFYNNEISEKSEIFDDQFSVERPDGSNFTLKIRSTKLEDSAMYFCASLRREGGKDTQYFGPGTRLTVL.

The rearrangement links TRBV5-1 to TRBJ1-1, with D maybe TRBD1 (5 bases). V gave up 4 bases and J gave up 1 base, with 11 bases separating them. Germline V CDR1 and CDR2: SGHRS, YFSETQ. The CDR3 extends over 14 amino acids. CDR3: CASSASTANTEAFF. Written as DNA, the CDR3 is TGCGCCAGCAGCGCCTCGACAGCGAACACTGAAGCTTTCTTT.

The DNA for the CDR3 is TGTGCCAGCACTCGCCCGGGGACACACCTCACAGATACGCAGTATTTT. Protein product: CASTRPGTHLTDTQYF. This chain uses TRBV28 with TRBJ2-3; tentative D call: TRBD1 (6 bases). CDR3 length: 16 residues. With 7 bases removed from V and 2 bases from J, the gap between germline ends came to 19 bases. CDR1 is MDHEN and CDR2 is SYDVKM in the germline V gene.

The rearrangement uses TRBV18 and TRBJ2-2; 12 nucleotides agree with TRBD2. Losses at the gene ends were 6 bases for V and 2 bases for J; bases not matched to a gene: 10. This CDR3 region has 18 residues. Germline CDR1 is KGHSH and CDR2 is LQKENI. CDR3 sequence: CASSMTSGGEINTGELFF. CDR3 nucleotide sequence: TGTGCCAGCTCTATGACTAGCGGGGGAGAAATTAACACCGGGGAGCTGTTTTTT.

The chain couples TRBV18 to TRBJ1-2; TRBD1 aligns across 7 bases. Germline V gene lookup returns CDR1 KGHSH and CDR2 LQKENI. The CDR3 spans 13 residues. Losses at the gene ends were 3 bases for V and 8 bases for J; bases not matched to a gene: 6. CDR3 coding DNA: TGTGCCAGCTCACCCCAGAAAGGGGGCGGCTACACCTTC. Protein product: CASSPQKGGGYTF.

The chain couples TRBV2 to TRBJ1-1, with a weak D call TRBD1 (5 bases). V shed 7 bases and J shed 0 bases, with 9 bases lying between them. This CDR3 comprises 13 residues. The V gene's germline CDR1 is SNHLY and CDR2 FYNNEI. The DNA for the CDR3 is TGTGCCAGCAAGTCGGACATGAACACTGAAGCTTTCTTT. Translated, it gives CASKSDMNTEAFF.

A single count supports this clone. V and J are TRBV11-2 and TRBJ2-1, with 9 bases identical to TRBD2. Germline CDR1 is SGHAT and CDR2 is FQNNGV. The V and J ends lost 4 bases and 9 bases, in that order; junction bases with no gene match: 13. The CDR3 contains 16 residues. The CDR3 spells CASSSRGSGSGGEQFF. The CDR3 DNA is TGTGCCAGCAGCTCCCGAGGTAGCGGGAGTGGCGGTGAGCAGTTCTTC.